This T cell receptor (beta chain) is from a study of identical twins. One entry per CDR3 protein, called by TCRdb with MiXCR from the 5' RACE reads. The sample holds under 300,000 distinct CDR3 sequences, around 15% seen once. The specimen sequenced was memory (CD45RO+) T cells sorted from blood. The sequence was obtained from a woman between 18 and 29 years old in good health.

The chain's CDR3 is CSASWLAEHSEQFF. In nucleotides, the CDR3 is TGCAGTGCTAGTTGGCTAGCGGAGCACTCAGAGCAGTTCTTC. The chain recombines TRBV20-1 with TRBJ2-1; 7 nucleotides line up with TRBD2. J gave up 10 bases and V 3 bases, and 12 bases lay outside the gene matches. Per the germline V gene, CDR1 is DFQATT and CDR2 is SNEGSKA (reference sequence). This CDR3 comprises 14 residues.